Following are 31 T cell receptor beta chains from one sample sequenced in a study of blood T cell repertoires in COVID-19. Profiling relied on immunoSEQ multiplex PCR, and the TCRdb table lists in-frame clones only, not all of them. The sample has 300,000 to 450,000 clones, around 87% seen once; the top ten hold approximately 1.9%. Sequencing input: PBMCs or T cells enriched from blood (not recorded which). These receptors originate from a man in his forties or fifties in a cohort exposed to, infected with or recovered from COVID-19 (not recorded which).

The chain couples TRBV10-3 to TRBJ2-7, with TRBD2 matching over 10 bases. Germline CDR1 reads ENHRY; CDR2 reads SYGVKD. V shed 6 bases, J shed 3 bases, and the junction held 5 bases outside the gene matches. This CDR3 region has 14 residues. The CDR3 region is CAIRNSGRNYEQYF. The CDR3 DNA follows: TGTGCCATCAGGAATAGCGGGAGGAACTACGAGCAGTACTTC.

This chain joins TRBV30 and TRBJ2-1, with D perhaps TRBD2 (5 bases). Germline assignment: CDR1 GTSNPN and CDR2 SVGIG (reference sequence). V lost 2 bases and J lost 9, with 8 bases in between. This CDR3 comprises 11 residues. The CDR3 spells CAWSTGGEQFF. The CDR3 nucleotides are TGTGCCTGGAGTACCGGAGGTGAGCAGTTCTTC.

The chain employs TRBV7-3 and TRBJ2-1; D gene ambiguous. Trimming shortened V by 2 bases and J by 0 bases, and 17 bases separated the two germline ends. Germline CDR1 reads SGHTA; CDR2 reads FQGTGA. The CDR3 consists of 18 residues. CDR3 residues: CASSLYSRGLASYNEQFF. The DNA of the CDR3 is TGTGCCAGCAGCTTATATAGTCGCGGCTTGGCCTCCTACAATGAGCAGTTCTTC.

In DNA form, the CDR3 reads TGTGCCAGCAGTACTAGCGGGAATTCCTACAATGAGCAGTTCTTC. Residues: CASSTSGNSYNEQFF. This chain connects TRBV25-1 to TRBJ2-1; 10 nucleotides align to TRBD2. The CDR3 has 15 residues. CDR1 MGHDK and CDR2 SYGVNS come from the germline V gene. The junction had 2 bases not matched to a gene; V was cut back by 5 bases and J by 1 base.

The rearrangement uses TRBV30 and TRBJ1-3; D might be TRBD1 (5 bases). The CDR3 has 13 residues. CDR1 GTSNPN and CDR2 SVGIG come from the germline V gene (reference sequence). Trimming pared 2 bases from V and 4 bases from J, leaving 9 bases between. As DNA, the CDR3 is TGTGCCTGGAGTACGGGGGACGGAAACACCATATATTTT. Translating it yields CAWSTGDGNTIYF.

The chain carries TRBV18 and TRBJ1-1; maybe TRBD1 (5 bases). Trimming removed 0 bases at V and 4 bases at J, with 12 bases between. Germline V gene sequence: CDR1 KGHSH, CDR2 LQKENI. The length of the CDR3 is 15 residues. The DNA of the CDR3 is TGTGCCAGCTCACCACCGGGGCCCAGAAGCACTGAAGCTTTCTTT. It encodes CASSPPGPRSTEAFF.

The chain carries TRBV11-3 and TRBJ2-3; 8 nucleotides line up with TRBD2. The CDR3 covers 15 residues. Germline values: CDR1 SGHNT, CDR2 YENEEA. The V and J ends lost 3 bases and 6 bases, in that order; junction bases with no gene match: 8. CDR3 protein: CASSFGTSRGDTQYF. CDR3 coding DNA: TGTGCCAGCAGCTTCGGGACTAGTCGTGGTGATACGCAGTATTTT.

The rearrangement uses TRBV20-1 and TRBJ2-1, with 8 nucleotides matching TRBD2. V was pared by 3 bases and J by 5 bases, with 9 bases of the junction left unmatched. Germline V gives CDR1 DFQATT, CDR2 SNEGSKA (reference sequence). The CDR3 has 15 amino acids. The CDR3 region is CSASGREGRNNEQFF. The CDR3 DNA follows: TGCAGTGCTAGTGGTCGGGAGGGCCGCAACAATGAGCAGTTCTTC.

Written as DNA, the CDR3 is TGTGCCAGCTCACCACTTACCGCTAGTTCCCCAGATACGCAGTATTTT. Its translation: CASSPLTASSPDTQYF. This chain joins TRBV18 and TRBJ2-3; no clear D. The CDR3 totals 16 residues. V dropped 1 base and J dropped 4 bases, with 15 bases sitting between them. Germline V lookup: CDR1 KGHSH, CDR2 LQKENI. Supplemented by reference TRBV18 and TRBJ2-3, the full variable domain reads NAGVMQNPRHLVRRRGQEARLRCSPMKGHSHVYWYRQLPEEGLKFMVYLQKENIIDESGMPKERFSAEFPKEGPSILRIQQVVRGDSAAYFCASSPLTASSPDTQYFGPGTRLTVL.

V and J are TRBV15 and TRBJ1-2; 11 nucleotides match TRBD1. The V segment lost 0 bases and the J segment 8 bases; nucleotides outside the gene matches: 14. This CDR3 spans 18 amino acids. The germline V gene has CDR1 LNHNV and CDR2 YYDKDF (reference sequence). CDR3 loop: CATSRDGTGGRFIYGYTF. CDR3 in DNA: TGTGCCACCAGCAGAGATGGGACAGGGGGGCGATTTATTTACGGCTACACCTTC.

The V gene is TRBV11-2, the J gene TRBJ1-2, with 10 bases lining up with TRBD1. Unmatched junction bases numbered 6, after V lost 0 bases and J lost 8 bases. The CDR3 covers 15 residues. Germline CDR1 is SGHAT and CDR2 is FQNNGV. CDR3 in DNA: TGTGCCAGCAGCTTAGAGGACAGGGGGTTGGTCGGCTACACCTTC. Amino acids: CASSLEDRGLVGYTF.

The rearrangement joins TRBV6-5 to TRBJ2-1; possible D gene TRBD2, 7 bases. Germline values: CDR1 MNHEY, CDR2 SVGAGI. CDR3 length: 15 amino acids. The germline V and J ends were trimmed by 4 bases and 10 bases, with 20 bases remaining between them. The CDR3, as DNA: TGTGCCAGCAGTTGGTTAGGGGGAGGGCCGGGGGAGCAGTTCTTC. Translation: CASSWLGGGPGEQFF.

The chain employs TRBV29-1 and TRBJ1-2; D possibly corresponds to TRBD1 (6 bases). The germline V and J ends were trimmed by 6 bases and 11 bases, with 19 bases remaining between them. Germline loops: CDR1 SQVTM, CDR2 ANQGSEA. The CDR3 loop spans 12 amino acids. The CDR3 DNA reads TGCAGCGTAGCCACAGGGAAAGGGGAGTACACCTTC. Translated, it gives CSVATGKGEYTF.

This CDR3 is CATSRDPGGYEQYF. CDR3 DNA: TGTGCCACCAGCAGAGATCCAGGGGGCTACGAGCAGTACTTC. The gene calls are TRBV15 and TRBJ2-7; 7 bases agree with TRBD1. This CDR3 is 14 amino acids long. V shed 0 bases and J 3 bases; nucleotides not matched to a gene: 2. CDR1 and CDR2 from the germline V gene are LNHNV and YYDKDF (reference sequence).

The rearrangement uses TRBV7-8 and TRBJ2-5; 10 nucleotides match TRBD1. Germline CDR1 reads SGHVS; CDR2 reads FQNEAQ. The CDR3 covers 16 residues. Trimming took 5 bases from V and 3 from J; bases not matched to a gene: 9. CDR3 nucleotides: TGTGCCAGCAGCACCCAACCGGGACAGGGGAAAGAGACCCAGTACTTC. The encoded protein is CASSTQPGQGKETQYF.

The DNA of the CDR3 is TGCGCCAGCAGCTTGGAGGGGAACCCCTACGAGCAGTACTTC. As protein: CASSLEGNPYEQYF. This chain connects TRBV5-1 to TRBJ2-7, with D possibly being TRBD1 (5 bases). CDR1 and CDR2 (germline): SGHRS, YFSETQ. V was cut by 0 bases and J by 2 bases, with 9 bases left in between. The length of the CDR3 is 14 residues. The whole variable domain, remainder taken from reference TRBV5-1 and TRBJ2-7, is KAGVTQTPRYLIKTRGQQVTLSCSPISGHRSVSWYQQTPGQGLQFLFEYFSETQRNKGNFPGRFSGRQFSNSRSEMNVSTLELGDSALYLCASSLEGNPYEQYFGPGTRLTVT.

The CDR3 sequence is CASSRTLAGSSYEQYF. The CDR3 DNA reads as TGTGCCAGCAGCAGAACTCTAGCGGGGAGCTCCTACGAGCAGTACTTC. The V and J genes are TRBV7-9 and TRBJ2-7, with 9 bases aligning to TRBD2. J gave up 0 bases and V 5 bases, and 8 bases lay outside the gene matches. The CDR3 totals 16 residues. The germline CDR1 and CDR2 sequences are SEHNR and FQNEAQ (reference sequence).

The chain is built from TRBV10-1 and TRBJ2-3; no definite D call. This CDR3 has 13 amino acids. The V end lost 1 base, the J end lost 6 bases, and 8 bases lay between the germline ends. Germline V gene sequence: CDR1 WNHNN, CDR2 SYGVQD (reference sequence). In nucleotides, the CDR3 is TGCGCCAGCAGTGAGTTCCTTGGCGATACGCAGTATTTT. Amino acids: CASSEFLGDTQYF.

This clone was found once. The chain joins TRBV11-2 to TRBJ1-1; D is uncertain. Germline assignment: CDR1 SGHAT and CDR2 FQNNGV. This CDR3 contains 15 residues. V lost 1 base to trimming and J lost 7 bases, with 16 bases between them. CDR3: CASSLGLGRRVEAFF. In nucleotides, the CDR3 is TGTGCCAGCAGCTTAGGACTCGGGCGGCGGGTTGAAGCTTTCTTT.

This chain joins TRBV3-1 (or the pseudogene TRBV3-2) and TRBJ2-7; 10 positions agree with TRBD2. J lost 3 bases, V lost 0 bases, and 8 bases had no gene match. Germline V gene sequence: CDR1 LGHDT, CDR2 YNNKEL (reference sequence). The CDR3 covers 17 residues. CDR3 DNA: TGTGCCAGCAGCCAAGAGCAACTAGCGGGGATACGCTACGAGCAGTACTTC. Protein sequence: CASSQEQLAGIRYEQYF.

The chain is built from TRBV7-9 and TRBJ2-2; possibly TRBD2 for D (5 bases). Deletions cut 2 bases from V and 5 bases from J, with 6 bases between. Per germline, CDR1 SEHNR and CDR2 FQNEAQ (reference sequence). The CDR3 is 13 residues long. DNA of the CDR3: TGTGCCAGCAGCTTAACGGGGACCGGGGAGCTGTTTTTT. It encodes CASSLTGTGELFF.

The chain combines TRBV18 with TRBJ2-1; D gene unclear. This CDR3 contains 14 residues. Deletions cut 2 bases from V and 4 bases from J, with 9 bases between. Germline V lookup: CDR1 KGHSH, CDR2 LQKENI. The CDR3 here is CASSPSKIYNEQFF. DNA of the CDR3: TGTGCCAGCTCACCAAGCAAGATTTACAATGAGCAGTTCTTC. The complete variable domain, with remaining parts taken from reference TRBV18 and TRBJ2-1, reads NAGVMQNPRHLVRRRGQEARLRCSPMKGHSHVYWYRQLPEEGLKFMVYLQKENIIDESGMPKERFSAEFPKEGPSILRIQQVVRGDSAAYFCASSPSKIYNEQFFGPGTRLTVL.

V is TRBV5-1 and J is TRBJ2-1; TRBD2 aligns across 12 bases. The CDR3 is made up of 18 amino acids. Trimming removed 4 bases from V and 2 bases from J; junction bases left unmatched: 10. Germline V gives CDR1 SGHRS, CDR2 YFSETQ. In nucleotides, the CDR3 is TGCGCCAGCAGCCCAGGACTAGCGGGAATTAGAACCTACAATGAGCAGTTCTTC. It codes for CASSPGLAGIRTYNEQFF.

This chain joins TRBV19 and TRBJ1-5, with TRBD1 matching over 7 bases. V lost 9 bases to trimming and J lost 6 bases; unmatched junction nucleotides: 8. Per germline, CDR1 LNHDA and CDR2 SQIVND (reference sequence). There are 13 residues in the CDR3. The CDR3 loop reads CASRMTGSQPQHF. CDR3 nucleotides: TGTGCCAGCCGGATGACAGGGAGTCAGCCCCAGCATTTT.

This clone was found once. This sequence joins TRBV14 and TRBJ2-1, with 9 bases fitting TRBD2. Trimming cost V 0 bases and J 5 bases; bases outside gene matches: 11. There are 18 residues in the CDR3. CDR1 and CDR2 (germline): SGHDN, FVKESK. The CDR3 sequence is CASSQDWGGLAGHNEQFF. CDR3 sequence (DNA): TGTGCCAGCAGCCAAGATTGGGGAGGGCTAGCGGGACACAATGAGCAGTTCTTC.

The chain joins TRBV6-6 to TRBJ2-3; possibly TRBD2 for D (5 bases). The CDR3 has 15 amino acids. Trimming took 7 bases from V and 4 from J, leaving 18 bases between them. CDR1 is MNHNY and CDR2 is SVGAGI in the germline V gene (reference sequence). CDR3 in DNA: TGTGCCAGCAACCAAGCGGACTCCTCCCCAGATACGCAGTATTTT. This translates into CASNQADSSPDTQYF.

The rearrangement joins TRBV2 to TRBJ1-1; possible D gene TRBD1, 6 bases. The CDR3 has 14 amino acids. The V gene lost 8 bases and the J gene lost 1 base, with 14 bases spanning the gap. CDR1 and CDR2 (germline): SNHLY, FYNNEI. The CDR3 loop is CASGLGRGNTEAFF. CDR3 in DNA: TGTGCCAGCGGTCTGGGCAGGGGGAACACTGAAGCTTTCTTT.

The V gene is TRBV19, the J gene TRBJ2-3, with 15 positions matching TRBD2. The V gene's germline CDR1 is LNHDA and CDR2 SQIVND (reference sequence). The CDR3 has 15 amino acids. V trimming: 5 bases; J trimming: 5 bases; junction bases outside the gene matches: 2. The CDR3 loop reads CASSWTSGRGDTQYF. The CDR3 bases are TGTGCCAGTAGTTGGACTAGCGGGAGGGGAGATACGCAGTATTTT.

Many counts were recorded for this clone. The CDR3 nucleotides read TGTGCCAGCGGCGGGATGCCCTACGAGCAGTACTTC. This sequence encodes CASGGMPYEQYF. The chain combines TRBV2 with TRBJ2-7; weak D call: TRBD2 (6 bases). CDR3 length: 12 amino acids. V gave up 8 bases and J gave up 2 bases, with 10 bases separating them. The V gene's germline CDR1 is SNHLY and CDR2 FYNNEI.

The chain couples TRBV10-2 to TRBJ1-1, with TRBD1 matching 7 bases. Germline CDR1 and CDR2: WSHSY and SAAADI. V was clipped by 10 bases and J by 1 base; unmatched bases: 21. The CDR3 has 18 amino acids. CDR3 region: CATSTGLLGIYKNTEAFF. DNA for the CDR3: TGCGCCACCTCGACAGGGTTGCTGGGAATTTACAAGAACACTGAAGCTTTCTTT.

The V call is TRBV12-5, the J call TRBJ2-3; 9 bases align to TRBD1. The CDR3 totals 14 residues. The germline V gene encodes CDR1 LGHNT and CDR2 FRNRAP. V shed 6 bases, J shed 4 bases, and the junction held 5 bases outside the gene matches. This CDR3 reads CASGPGQGADTQYF. The CDR3 bases are TGTGCTAGTGGCCCGGGACAGGGTGCAGATACGCAGTATTTT. The variable domain in full, completed from reference TRBV12-5 and TRBJ2-3, reads DARVTQTPRHKVTEMGQEVTMRCQPILGHNTVFWYRQTMMQGLELLAYFRNRAPLDDSGMPKDRFSAEMPDATLATLKIQPSEPRDSAVYFCASGPGQGADTQYFGPGTRLTVL.